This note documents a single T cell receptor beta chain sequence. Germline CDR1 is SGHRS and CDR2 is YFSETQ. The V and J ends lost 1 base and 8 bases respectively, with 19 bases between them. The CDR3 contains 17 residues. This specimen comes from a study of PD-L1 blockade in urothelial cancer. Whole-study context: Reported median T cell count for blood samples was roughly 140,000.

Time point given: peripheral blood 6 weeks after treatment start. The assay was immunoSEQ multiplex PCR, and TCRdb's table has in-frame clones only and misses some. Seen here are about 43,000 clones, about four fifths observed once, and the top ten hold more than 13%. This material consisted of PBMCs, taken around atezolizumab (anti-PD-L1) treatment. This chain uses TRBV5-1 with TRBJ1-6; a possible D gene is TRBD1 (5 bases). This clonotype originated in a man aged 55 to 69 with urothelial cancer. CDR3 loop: CASSLLISAGNHSPLHF. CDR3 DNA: TGCGCCAGCAGCTTGTTGATCTCGGCAGGGAACCATTCACCCCTCCACTTT.